This T cell receptor beta chain derives from a study of blood T cell repertoires in COVID-19. Study-wide context: Italy, Spain and the United States were the sources of the convalescent and acute COVID-19 samples. T cells, B-cell-depleted T cells, or PBMCs supplied cDNA or gDNA.

Using immunoSEQ multiplex PCR, the repertoire was profiled, and TCRdb retains in-frame clones only, with some absent. The sample has 140,000 or so clones; approximately 80% are singletons. Germline V gene sequence: CDR1 SGDLS, CDR2 YYNGEE. The CDR3 contains 15 residues. J gave up 5 bases and V 3 bases, and 6 bases lay outside the gene matches. Those enrolled, adults aged roughly 18 to 89 years, came from about 24 US areas. Recovered participants had two consecutive negative NP/OP PCR tests, healthcare professional clearance, or symptom resolution. The chain uses TRBV9 and TRBJ1-5; 9 bases are a match to TRBD1. Material for sequencing was PBMCs or T cells enriched from blood (not recorded which). This TCR was recovered from a woman in her 40s who had recovered from COVID-19. The CDR3 coding sequence is TGTGCCAGCAGCGCACAGGGGGCTGAGGATCAGCCCCAGCATTTT. Translating gives CASSAQGAEDQPQHF.